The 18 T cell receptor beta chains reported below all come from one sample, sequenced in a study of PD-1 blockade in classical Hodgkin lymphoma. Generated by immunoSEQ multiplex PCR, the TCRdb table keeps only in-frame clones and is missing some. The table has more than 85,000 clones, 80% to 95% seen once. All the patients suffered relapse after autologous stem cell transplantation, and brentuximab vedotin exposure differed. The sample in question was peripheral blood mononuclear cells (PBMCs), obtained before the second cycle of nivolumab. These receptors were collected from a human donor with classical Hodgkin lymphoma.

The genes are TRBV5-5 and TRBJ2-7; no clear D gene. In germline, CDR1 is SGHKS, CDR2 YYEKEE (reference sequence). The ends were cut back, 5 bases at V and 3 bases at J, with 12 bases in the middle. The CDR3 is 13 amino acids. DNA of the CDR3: TGTGCCAGCAGATCCGAGGACCTCTACGAGCAGTACTTC. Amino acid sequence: CASRSEDLYEQYF.

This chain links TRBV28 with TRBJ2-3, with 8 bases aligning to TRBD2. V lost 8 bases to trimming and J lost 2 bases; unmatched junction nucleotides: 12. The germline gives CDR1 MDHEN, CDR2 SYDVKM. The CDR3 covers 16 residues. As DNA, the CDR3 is TGTGCCAGCGGACTAGTGACGGGGGGGTCCACAGATACGCAGTATTTT. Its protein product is CASGLVTGGSTDTQYF.

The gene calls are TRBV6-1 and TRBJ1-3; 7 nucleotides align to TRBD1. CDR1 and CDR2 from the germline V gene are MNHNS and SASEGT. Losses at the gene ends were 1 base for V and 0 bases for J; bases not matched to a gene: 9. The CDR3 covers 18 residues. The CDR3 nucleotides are TGTGCCAGCAGTGAAGAGCCTCCGGGACAGAGCTCTGGAAACACCATATATTTT. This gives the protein CASSEEPPGQSSGNTIYF.

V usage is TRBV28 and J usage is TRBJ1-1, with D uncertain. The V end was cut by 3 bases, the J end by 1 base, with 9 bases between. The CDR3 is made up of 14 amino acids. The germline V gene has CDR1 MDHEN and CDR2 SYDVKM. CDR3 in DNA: TGTGCCAGCAGTTTGGGGTCCTCGAACACTGAAGCTTTCTTT. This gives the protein CASSLGSSNTEAFF.

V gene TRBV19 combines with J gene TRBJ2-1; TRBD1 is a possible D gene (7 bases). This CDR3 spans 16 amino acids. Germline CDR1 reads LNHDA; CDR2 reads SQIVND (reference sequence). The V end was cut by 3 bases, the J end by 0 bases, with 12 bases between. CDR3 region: CASSILEGASYNEQFF. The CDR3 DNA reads TGTGCCAGTAGTATTTTGGAGGGGGCCTCCTACAATGAGCAGTTCTTC.

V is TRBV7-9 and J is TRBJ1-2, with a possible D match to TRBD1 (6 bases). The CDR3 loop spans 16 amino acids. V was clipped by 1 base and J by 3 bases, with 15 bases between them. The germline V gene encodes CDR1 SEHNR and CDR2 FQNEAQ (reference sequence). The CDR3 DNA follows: TGTGCCAGCAGCTTAGAACCGGGACATCCCGACTATGGCTACACCTTC. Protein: CASSLEPGHPDYGYTF.

This CDR3 reads CASSLFAREPQHF. CDR3 bases: TGTGCCAGCAGTTTATTTGCACGAGAGCCCCAGCATTTT. The chain has TRBV27 and TRBJ1-5; unclear D gene. V lost 1 base and J 8 bases, leaving 9 bases between the germline ends. CDR1 and CDR2 from the germline V gene are MNHEY and SMNVEV (reference sequence). The length of the CDR3 is 13 residues.

This chain's CDR3 is CASSLAYGAGGYEQYF. The CDR3 nucleotides are TGCGCCAGCAGCTTGGCCTACGGGGCAGGGGGATACGAGCAGTACTTC. This chain links TRBV5-1 with TRBJ2-7; the match to TRBD1 covers 7 bases. The CDR3 is made up of 16 amino acids. The germline V gene encodes CDR1 SGHRS and CDR2 YFSETQ. With 0 bases clipped from V and 4 bases from J, the junction kept 10 bases outside the gene matches.

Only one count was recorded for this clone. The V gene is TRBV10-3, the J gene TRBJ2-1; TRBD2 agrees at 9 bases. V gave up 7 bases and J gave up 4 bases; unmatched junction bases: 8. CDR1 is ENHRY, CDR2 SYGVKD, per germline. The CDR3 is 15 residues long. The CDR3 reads CAIKAGGLGYNEQFF. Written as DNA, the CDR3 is TGTGCCATCAAGGCGGGAGGGCTAGGATACAATGAGCAGTTCTTC.

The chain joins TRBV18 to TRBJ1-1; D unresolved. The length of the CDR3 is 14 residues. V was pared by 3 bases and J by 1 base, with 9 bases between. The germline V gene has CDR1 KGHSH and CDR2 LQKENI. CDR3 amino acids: CASSPNGANTEAFF. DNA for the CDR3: TGTGCCAGCTCACCGAACGGTGCGAACACTGAAGCTTTCTTT.

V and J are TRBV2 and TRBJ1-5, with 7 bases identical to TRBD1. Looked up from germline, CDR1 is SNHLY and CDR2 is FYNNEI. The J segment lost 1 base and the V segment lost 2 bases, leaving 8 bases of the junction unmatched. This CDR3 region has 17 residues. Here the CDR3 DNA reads TGTGCCAGCAGTGAACTTCCGGGACAGAGAAGCAATCAGCCCCAGCATTTT. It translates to CASSELPGQRSNQPQHF.

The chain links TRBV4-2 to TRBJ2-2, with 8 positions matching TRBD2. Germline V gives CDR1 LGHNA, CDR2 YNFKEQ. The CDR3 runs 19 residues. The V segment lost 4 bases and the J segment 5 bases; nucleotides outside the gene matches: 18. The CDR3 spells CASSLLPLGAGVGTGELFF. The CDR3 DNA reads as TGTGCCAGCAGCCTTCTTCCTTTGGGAGCGGGAGTAGGTACCGGGGAGCTGTTTTTT.

CDR3 bases: TGTGCCAGCAGCTTACTTTTAGGTATATACAATGAGCAGTTCTTC. Encoded protein: CASSLLLGIYNEQFF. The chain recombines TRBV11-2 with TRBJ2-1, with no clear D. The germline V and J ends were trimmed by 2 bases and 4 bases, with 12 bases remaining between them. The V gene's germline CDR1 is SGHAT and CDR2 FQNNGV. The CDR3 runs 15 residues. Filled out from reference TRBV11-2 and TRBJ2-1, the complete variable domain reads EAGVAQSPRYKIIEKRQSVAFWCNPISGHATLYWYQQILGQGPKLLIQFQNNGVVDDSQLPKDRFSAERLKGVDSTLKIQPAKLEDSAVYLCASSLLLGIYNEQFFGPGTRLTVL.

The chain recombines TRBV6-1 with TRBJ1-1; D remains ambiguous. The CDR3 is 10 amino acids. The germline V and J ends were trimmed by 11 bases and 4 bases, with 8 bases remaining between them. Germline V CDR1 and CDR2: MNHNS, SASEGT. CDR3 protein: CAGEVTEAFF. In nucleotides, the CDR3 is TGTGCCGGCGAGGTCACTGAAGCTTTCTTT.

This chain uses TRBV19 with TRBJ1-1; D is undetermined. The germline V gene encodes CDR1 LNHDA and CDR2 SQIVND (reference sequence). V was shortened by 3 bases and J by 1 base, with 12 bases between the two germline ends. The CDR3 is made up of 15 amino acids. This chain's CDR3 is CASSISVRANTEAFF. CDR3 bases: TGTGCCAGTAGTATTTCGGTGAGGGCGAACACTGAAGCTTTCTTT.

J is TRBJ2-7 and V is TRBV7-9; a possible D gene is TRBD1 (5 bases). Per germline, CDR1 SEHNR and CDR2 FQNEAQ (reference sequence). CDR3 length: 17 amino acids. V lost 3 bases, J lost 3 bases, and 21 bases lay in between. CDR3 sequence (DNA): TGTGCCAGCAGCTTTGAGGCAGCACTGGGGCTTTACTACGAGCAGTACTTC. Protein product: CASSFEAALGLYYEQYF.

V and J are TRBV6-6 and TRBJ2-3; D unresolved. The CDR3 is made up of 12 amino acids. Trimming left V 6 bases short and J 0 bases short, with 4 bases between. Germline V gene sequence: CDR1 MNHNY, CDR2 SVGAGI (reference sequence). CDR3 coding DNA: TGTGCCAGCAGCCACAGCACAGATACGCAGTATTTT. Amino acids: CASSHSTDTQYF.

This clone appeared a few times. CDR3 nucleotide sequence: TGTGCCAGCAGGGGAGGGATGCCCAATCAGCCCCAGCATTTT. It translates to CASRGGMPNQPQHF. V gene TRBV6-5 combines with J gene TRBJ1-5, with D uncertain. This CDR3 region has 14 residues. V dropped 6 bases and J dropped 3 bases, with 12 bases sitting between them. Germline loops: CDR1 MNHEY, CDR2 SVGAGI.